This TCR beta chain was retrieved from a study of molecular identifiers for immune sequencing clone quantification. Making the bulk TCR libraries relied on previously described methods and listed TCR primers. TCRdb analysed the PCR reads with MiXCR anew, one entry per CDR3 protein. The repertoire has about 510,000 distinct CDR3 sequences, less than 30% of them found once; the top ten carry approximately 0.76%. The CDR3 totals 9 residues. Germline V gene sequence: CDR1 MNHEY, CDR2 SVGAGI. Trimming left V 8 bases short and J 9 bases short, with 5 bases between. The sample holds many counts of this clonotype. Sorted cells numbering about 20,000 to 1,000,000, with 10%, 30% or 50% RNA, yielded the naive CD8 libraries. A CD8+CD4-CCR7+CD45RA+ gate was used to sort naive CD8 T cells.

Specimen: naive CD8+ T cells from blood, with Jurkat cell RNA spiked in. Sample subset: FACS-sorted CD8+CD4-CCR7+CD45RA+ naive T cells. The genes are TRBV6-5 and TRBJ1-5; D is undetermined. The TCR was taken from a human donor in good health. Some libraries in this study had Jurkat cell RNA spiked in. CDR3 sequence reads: CASGLPQHF. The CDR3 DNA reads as TGTGCCAGCGGCCTGCCCCAGCATTTT.